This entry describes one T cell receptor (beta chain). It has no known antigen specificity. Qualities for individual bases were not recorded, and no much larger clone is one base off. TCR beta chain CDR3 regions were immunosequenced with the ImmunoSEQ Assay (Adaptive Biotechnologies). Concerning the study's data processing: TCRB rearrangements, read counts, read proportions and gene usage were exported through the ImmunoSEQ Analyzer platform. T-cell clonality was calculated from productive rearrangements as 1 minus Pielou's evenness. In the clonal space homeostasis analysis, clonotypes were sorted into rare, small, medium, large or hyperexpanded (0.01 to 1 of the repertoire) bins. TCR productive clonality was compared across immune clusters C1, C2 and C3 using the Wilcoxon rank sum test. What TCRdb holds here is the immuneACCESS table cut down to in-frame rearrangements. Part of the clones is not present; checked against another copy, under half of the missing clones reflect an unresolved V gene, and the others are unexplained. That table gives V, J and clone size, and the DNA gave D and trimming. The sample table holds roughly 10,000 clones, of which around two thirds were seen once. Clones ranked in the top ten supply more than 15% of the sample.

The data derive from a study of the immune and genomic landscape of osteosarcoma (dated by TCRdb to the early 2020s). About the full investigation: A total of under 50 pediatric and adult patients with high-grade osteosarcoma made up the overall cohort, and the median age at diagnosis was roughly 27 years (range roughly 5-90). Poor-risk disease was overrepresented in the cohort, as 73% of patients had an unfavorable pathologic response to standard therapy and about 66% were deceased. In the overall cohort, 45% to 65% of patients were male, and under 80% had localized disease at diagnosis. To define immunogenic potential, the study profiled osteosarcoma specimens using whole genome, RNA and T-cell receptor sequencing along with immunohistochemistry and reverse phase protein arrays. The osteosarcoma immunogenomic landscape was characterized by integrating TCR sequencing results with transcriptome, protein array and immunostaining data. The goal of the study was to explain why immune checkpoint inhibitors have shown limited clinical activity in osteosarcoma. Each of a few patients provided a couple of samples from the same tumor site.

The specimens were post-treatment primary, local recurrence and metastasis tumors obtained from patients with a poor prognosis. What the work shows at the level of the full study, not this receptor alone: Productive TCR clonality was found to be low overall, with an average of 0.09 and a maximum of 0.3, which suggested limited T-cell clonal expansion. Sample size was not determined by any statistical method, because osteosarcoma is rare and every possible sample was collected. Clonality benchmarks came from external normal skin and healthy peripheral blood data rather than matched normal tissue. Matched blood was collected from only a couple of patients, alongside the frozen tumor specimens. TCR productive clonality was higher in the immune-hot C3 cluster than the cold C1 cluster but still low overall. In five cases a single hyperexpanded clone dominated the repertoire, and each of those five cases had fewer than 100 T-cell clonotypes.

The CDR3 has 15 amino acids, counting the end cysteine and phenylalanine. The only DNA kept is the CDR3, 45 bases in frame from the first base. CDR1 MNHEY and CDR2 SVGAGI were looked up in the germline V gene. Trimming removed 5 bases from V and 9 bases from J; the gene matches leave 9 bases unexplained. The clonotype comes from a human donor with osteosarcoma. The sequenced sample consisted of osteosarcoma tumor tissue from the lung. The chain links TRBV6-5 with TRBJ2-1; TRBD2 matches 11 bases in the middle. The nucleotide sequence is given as TGTGCCAGCAGTACACTAGCGGGAGAAACTGGTGAGCAGTTCTTC. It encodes CASSTLAGETGEQFF.